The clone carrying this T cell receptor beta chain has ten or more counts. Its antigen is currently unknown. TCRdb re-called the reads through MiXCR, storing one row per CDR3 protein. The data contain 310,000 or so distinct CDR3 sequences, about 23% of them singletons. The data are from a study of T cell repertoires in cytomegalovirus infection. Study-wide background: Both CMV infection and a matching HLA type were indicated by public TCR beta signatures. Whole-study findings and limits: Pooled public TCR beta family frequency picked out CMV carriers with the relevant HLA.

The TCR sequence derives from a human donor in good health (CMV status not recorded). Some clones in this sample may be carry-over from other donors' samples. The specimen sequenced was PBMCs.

CDR3 residues: CASSLMHTANYGYTF. As DNA, the CDR3 is TGTGCCAGCAGCTTAATGCACACAGCGAACTATGGCTACACCTTC. The chain joins TRBV7-3 to TRBJ1-2, with D uncertain. Trimming removed 1 base at V and 2 bases at J, with 11 bases between. Germline CDR1 reads SGHTA; CDR2 reads FQGTGA. The CDR3 sequence is 15 residues long. Drawing the rest from reference TRBV7-3 and TRBJ1-2, the complete variable domain is GAGVSQTPSNKVTEKGKYVELRCDPISGHTALYWYRQSLGQGPEFLIYFQGTGAADDSGLPNDRFFAVRPEGSVSTLKIQRTERGDSAVYLCASSLMHTANYGYTFGSGTRLTVV.